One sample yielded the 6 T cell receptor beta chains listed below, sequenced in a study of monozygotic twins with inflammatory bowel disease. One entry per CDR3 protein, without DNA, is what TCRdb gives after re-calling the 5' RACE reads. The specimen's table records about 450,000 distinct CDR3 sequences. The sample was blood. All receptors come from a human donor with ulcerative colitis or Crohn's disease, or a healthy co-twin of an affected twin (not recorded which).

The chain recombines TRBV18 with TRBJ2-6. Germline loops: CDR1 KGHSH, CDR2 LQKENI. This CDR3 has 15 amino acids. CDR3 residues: CASSPRSGGANVLTF. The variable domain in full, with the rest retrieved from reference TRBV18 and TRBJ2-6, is NAGVMQNPRHLVRRRGQEARLRCSPMKGHSHVYWYRQLPEEGLKFMVYLQKENIIDESGMPKERFSAEFPKEGPSILRIQQVVRGDSAAYFCASSPRSGGANVLTFGAGSRLTVL.

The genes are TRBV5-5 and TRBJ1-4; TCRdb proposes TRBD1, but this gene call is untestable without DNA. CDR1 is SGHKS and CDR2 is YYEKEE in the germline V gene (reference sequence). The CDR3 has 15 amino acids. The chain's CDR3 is CASSSSGGSGEKLFF.

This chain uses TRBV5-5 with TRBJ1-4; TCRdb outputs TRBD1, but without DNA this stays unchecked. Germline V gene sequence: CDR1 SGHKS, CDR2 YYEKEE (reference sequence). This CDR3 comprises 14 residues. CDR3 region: CASTETGGNEKLFF.

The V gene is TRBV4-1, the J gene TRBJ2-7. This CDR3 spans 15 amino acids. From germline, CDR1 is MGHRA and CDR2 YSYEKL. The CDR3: CASSPIEESSYEQYF.

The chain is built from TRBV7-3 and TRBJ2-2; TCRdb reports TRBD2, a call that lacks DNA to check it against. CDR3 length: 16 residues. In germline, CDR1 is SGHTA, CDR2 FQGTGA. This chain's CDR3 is CASSFSGGSSTGELFF.

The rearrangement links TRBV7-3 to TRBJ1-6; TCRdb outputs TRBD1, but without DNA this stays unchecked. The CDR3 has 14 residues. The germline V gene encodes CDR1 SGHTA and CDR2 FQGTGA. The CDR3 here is CASSSVGGNSPLHF.